This T cell receptor (beta chain) comes out of a study of T-cell memory formation after mild COVID-19. Germline CDR1 is MNHNY and CDR2 is SVGAGI (reference sequence). J gave up 4 bases and V 2 bases, and 6 bases lay outside the gene matches. The CDR3 extends over 16 amino acids. TCRdb re-analysed the 5' RACE reads in MiXCR, keeping a single row per CDR3 protein. This repertoire shows 450,000 to 650,000 distinct CDR3 sequences, roughly 18% found once; its top ten account for around 12%. Source material: PBMCs or a T cell subset sorted from them (not recorded which). This sequence was found in an adult woman who had mild COVID-19 (a few samples of this study predate the infection). Cell type and time point are not known. The J gene is TRBJ2-3, the V gene TRBV6-6; 10 bases fit TRBD2. The CDR3 spells CASSYGLAGAADTQYF. The DNA for the CDR3 is TGTGCCAGCAGTTACGGCCTAGCGGGAGCAGCAGATACGCAGTATTTT.